A single sample gave rise to the 7 T cell receptor beta chains below, sequenced in a study of a mutant IDH1 vaccine in newly diagnosed glioma. The antigens of these receptors remain unknown. The time point was: week 11, during vaccination. The content of each vaccine dose was 300 ug of mutant IDH1 20-mer peptide, and topical imiquimod accompanied it. Some clones are missing from TCRdb's copy, which holds only in-frame ones; the method was immunoSEQ multiplex PCR. Of some 40,000 clones detected, 80% appear once; the ten largest clones hold around 16%. Sequences were derived from peripheral blood mononuclear cells (PBMCs), sampled from a glioma patient whose treatment included an IDH1 peptide vaccine. The source of these receptors is a woman aged 25-40 years with glioma. Some clones in this sample may be carry-over from other donors' samples.

The sample holds a few counts of this clone. The genes are TRBV27 and TRBJ2-1; the D is unclear. Per the germline V gene, CDR1 is MNHEY and CDR2 is SMNVEV (reference sequence). This CDR3 is 15 amino acids long. Trimming removed 6 bases from V and 0 bases from J, with 12 bases in between. CDR3 sequence: CASRIRTGSYNEQFF. The CDR3 nucleotides read TGTGCCAGCAGGATCCGGACGGGCTCCTACAATGAGCAGTTCTTC.

This chain connects TRBV19 to TRBJ2-1; tentatively, D is TRBD2 (7 bases). From germline, CDR1 is LNHDA and CDR2 SQIVND (reference sequence). Between the trimmed V and J ends, which lost 9 bases and 2 bases, there was a span of 17 bases. This CDR3 is 15 amino acids long. Here the CDR3 reads CASKLRGGAYNEQFF. CDR3 bases: TGTGCCAGCAAATTGAGGGGGGGCGCCTACAATGAGCAGTTCTTC. Variable domain in full (rest from reference TRBV19 and TRBJ2-1): DGGITQSPKYLFRKEGQNVTLSCEQNLNHDAMYWYRQDPGQGLRLIYYSQIVNDFQKGDIAEGYSVSREKKESFPLTVTSAQKNPTAFYLCASKLRGGAYNEQFFGPGTRLTVL.

The CDR3 loop is CASSSGLQETQYF. CDR3 nucleotides: TGTGCCAGCTCATCGGGACTTCAAGAGACCCAGTACTTC. The genes are TRBV18 and TRBJ2-5; possibly TRBD2 for D (6 bases). The germline V gene encodes CDR1 KGHSH and CDR2 LQKENI. This CDR3 has 13 amino acids. Trimming removed 5 bases at V and 2 bases at J, with 9 bases between.

This clone came up once. This chain joins TRBV5-6 and TRBJ2-2, with D hard to call. V was trimmed by 4 bases and J by 4 bases, leaving 5 bases between them. Germline V gene sequence: CDR1 SGHDT, CDR2 YYEEEE. There are 12 residues in the CDR3. In nucleotides, the CDR3 is TGTGCCAGCAGCCTGGCCACCGGGGAGCTGTTTTTT. Its protein product is CASSLATGELFF.

Only one count was recorded for this clone. The chain joins TRBV7-3 to TRBJ2-1; TRBD1 aligns across 10 bases. Germline V gene lookup returns CDR1 SGHTA and CDR2 FQGTGA. J lost 8 bases, V lost 5 bases, and 0 bases had no gene match. CDR3 length: 12 amino acids. CDR3 in DNA: TGTGCCAGCAGCGGGACAGGGGATGAGCAGTTCTTC. Its translation: CASSGTGDEQFF.

This clone was seen only a few times. The gene calls are TRBV6-1 and TRBJ1-1, with D perhaps TRBD1 (6 bases). The germline V gene has CDR1 MNHNS and CDR2 SASEGT. Trimming removed 6 bases from V and 1 base from J, with 15 bases in between. The CDR3 loop spans 15 amino acids. This CDR3 reads CASRPYRDENTEAFF. The CDR3 DNA reads as TGTGCCAGCAGACCCTACAGGGATGAGAACACTGAAGCTTTCTTT.

V usage is TRBV30 and J usage is TRBJ2-7, with TRBD1 matching 10 bases. CDR1 and CDR2 from the germline V gene are GTSNPN and SVGIG (reference sequence). V trimming: 2 bases; J trimming: 4 bases; junction bases outside the gene matches: 5. The length of the CDR3 is 14 residues. In DNA, the CDR3 is TGTGCCTGGAGTCACGGGACAGGGGATTACGAGCAGTACTTC. Amino acid sequence: CAWSHGTGDYEQYF.